This is a list of T cell receptor beta chains from one sample in a study of cytomegalovirus exposure and HLA in healthy donors. The assay was immunoSEQ multiplex PCR, and TCRdb's table has in-frame clones only and misses some. The table lists 200,000 or so clones, 65% to 90% of them singletons. Sequenced sample: PBMCs. These receptor sequences come from a man aged 35 to 55 in good health and CMV-seropositive. Both conserved end residues are part of each CDR3. The D gene is left open where the match is weak. For some rows the clone size is stated as once, few or many, or as a class when expanded; others skip it.

clone size | J gene | D gene | CDR3 length | V gene | CDR3 protein | CDR3 DNA
. | TRBJ2-7 | . | 16 | TRBV7-9 | CASSATQGMFPYEQYF | TGTGCCAGCAGCGCAACACAGGGCATGTTCCCCTACGAGCAGTACTTC
. | TRBJ1-1 | . | 14 | TRBV19 | CASSSLTGNTEAFF | TGTGCCAGTAGTAGCCTAACAGGGAACACTGAAGCTTTCTTT
. | TRBJ2-1 | . | 16 | TRBV7-8 | CASSLEWASSYNEQFF | TGTGCCAGCAGCTTAGAATGGGCAAGCTCCTACAATGAGCAGTTCTTC
. | TRBJ2-7 | . | 14 | TRBV29-1 | CSVELGRSSYEQYF | TGCAGCGTTGAATTGGGCAGGTCGTCCTACGAGCAGTACTTC
. | TRBJ1-5 | TRBD1 | 15 | TRBV25-1 | CASSEGTGVNQPQHF | TGTGCCAGCAGTGAAGGGACAGGAGTCAATCAGCCCCAGCATTTT
. | TRBJ1-5 | . | 14 | TRBV9 | CASSTGTGNQPQHF | TGTGCCAGCAGCACCGGGACTGGAAATCAGCCCCAGCATTTT
. | TRBJ2-5 | . | 15 | TRBV7-2 | CASSSKGVPQETQYF | TGTGCCAGCAGCTCTAAGGGAGTCCCGCAAGAGACCCAGTACTTC
. | TRBJ2-4 | TRBD2 | 17 | TRBV19 | CASSIPSGELAKNIQYF | TGTGCCAGTAGTATACCTAGCGGGGAGCTAGCCAAAAACATTCAGTACTTC
. | TRBJ2-1 | . | 15 | TRBV27 | CASSLSQGSYNEQFF | TGTGCCAGCAGTTTATCACAGGGCAGTTACAATGAGCAGTTCTTC
. | TRBJ1-2 | TRBD1 | 14 | TRBV4-3 | CASSPQGINYGYTF | TGCGCCAGCAGCCCACAGGGGATTAACTATGGCTACACCTTC
. | TRBJ2-5 | TRBD2 | 13 | TRBV10-1 | CASSSRRGETQYF | TGCGCCAGCAGTAGCAGGCGGGGGGAGACCCAGTACTTC
few | TRBJ1-2 | TRBD1 | 14 | TRBV4-2 | CASSVDRGGYGYTF | TGTGCCAGCAGCGTGGACAGGGGCGGCTATGGCTACACCTTC
. | TRBJ1-1 | . | 15 | TRBV5-6 | CASSLGVGVNTEAFF | TGTGCCAGCAGCTTGGGGGTCGGGGTGAACACTGAAGCTTTCTTT
. | TRBJ1-4 | TRBD1 | 16 | TRBV27 | CASRDRGLGISEKLFF | TGTGCCAGCAGGGACAGGGGGCTCGGTATTTCTGAAAAACTGTTTTTT
. | TRBJ2-7 | TRBD1 | 17 | TRBV27 | CASSGTGQAGMAYEQYF | TGTGCCAGCAGTGGGACGGGACAGGCAGGAATGGCCTACGAGCAGTACTTC
. | TRBJ2-7 | TRBD2 | 14 | TRBV9 | CASSAGLAGVEQYF | TGTGCCAGCAGCGCGGGACTAGCGGGGGTCGAGCAGTACTTC
. | TRBJ1-1 | . | 14 | TRBV28 | CASSFPGINTEAFF | TGTGCCAGCAGTTTCCCCGGGATCAACACTGAAGCTTTCTTT
few | TRBJ1-1 | . | 15 | TRBV6-1 | CASREFYSGNTEAFF | TGTGCCAGCAGAGAATTTTATTCAGGGAACACTGAAGCTTTCTTT
. | TRBJ2-7 | . | 13 | TRBV6-1 | CASSERGPYEQYF | TGTGCCAGCAGTGAAAGGGGTCCTTACGAGCAGTACTTC
. | TRBJ2-5 | . | 15 | TRBV9 | CASSVGGPSVETQYF | TGTGCCAGCAGCGTAGGGGGACCTAGCGTAGAGACCCAGTACTTC
few | TRBJ1-4 | . | 15 | TRBV5-8 | CASSLSVGRDEKLFF | TGTGCCAGCAGCTTGTCTGTGGGTCGGGATGAAAAACTGTTTTTT
. | TRBJ1-2 | . | 14 | TRBV4-1 | CASSQAGGRVDYTF | TGCGCCAGCAGCCAAGCCGGAGGGCGTGTAGACTACACCTTC
. | TRBJ2-5 | TRBD1 | 14 | TRBV27 | CASSLWTGSNEQYF | TGTGCCAGCAGTTTATGGACAGGGAGTAATGAGCAGTACTTC
. | TRBJ1-2 | . | 12 | TRBV2 | CASLTGSYGYTF | TGTGCCAGCTTGACAGGCTCCTATGGCTACACCTTC
. | TRBJ1-2 | TRBD1 | 15 | TRBV5-8 | CASSSTGNVGYGYTF | TGTGCCAGCAGCTCGACAGGGAATGTGGGCTATGGCTACACCTTC
. | TRBJ2-5 | TRBD2 | 20 | TRBV15 | CATSRGRLAGGLSLEETQYF | TGTGCCACCAGCAGAGGTCGGCTAGCGGGGGGGCTGAGTCTCGAAGAGACCCAGTACTTC
once | TRBJ2-1 | TRBD2 | 15 | TRBV5-8 | CASSLSSGGADEQFF | TGTGCCAGCAGCTTATCTAGCGGGGGGGCCGATGAGCAGTTCTTC
. | TRBJ1-1 | . | 15 | TRBV10-1 | CASSDRATTWTEAFF | TGCGCCAGCAGTGACAGGGCTACTACCTGGACTGAAGCTTTCTTT
. | TRBJ1-2 | . | 13 | TRBV5-6 | CASSLLAEHGYTF | TGTGCCAGCAGCTTGTTGGCAGAACATGGCTACACCTTC
. | TRBJ2-6 | . | 18 | TRBV9 | CASSVEGGALSGANVLTF | TGTGCCAGCAGCGTAGAAGGGGGGGCCCTCTCTGGGGCCAACGTCCTGACTTTC
. | TRBJ2-3 | TRBD1 | 14 | TRBV28 | CASSGQDPVDTQYF | TGTGCCAGCAGCGGACAGGACCCAGTGGATACGCAGTATTTT
. | TRBJ2-5 | . | 12 | TRBV6-1 | CASSEKRETQYF | TGTGCCAGCAGTGAAAAGCGTGAGACCCAGTACTTC
. | TRBJ2-1 | . | 19 | TRBV29-1 | CSVEGFVTGEKLAYNEQFF | TGCAGCGTTGAAGGTTTCGTAACGGGGGAAAAGCTTGCCTACAATGAGCAGTTCTTC
. | TRBJ1-1 | . | 16 | TRBV28 | CASSTLLGGENTEAFF | TGTGCCAGCAGCACTCTTCTAGGAGGGGAGAACACTGAAGCTTTCTTT
. | TRBJ2-7 | TRBD1 | 15 | TRBV6-1 | CASSGTGQGTYEQYF | TGTGCCAGCAGTGGGACGGGACAGGGAACCTACGAGCAGTACTTC
. | TRBJ2-7 | . | 11 | TRBV11-2 | CATAGSYEQYF | TGTGCCACCGCCGGTTCCTACGAGCAGTACTTC
. | TRBJ2-3 | TRBD1 | 15 | TRBV5-1 | CASSSDRGPADTQYF | TGCGCCAGCAGCTCGGACAGGGGGCCCGCAGATACGCAGTATTTT
. | TRBJ1-1 | . | 17 | TRBV11-2 | CASSSTGTPVRVTEAFF | TGTGCCAGCAGCTCGACCGGGACACCGGTGAGGGTCACTGAAGCTTTCTTT
. | TRBJ1-2 | . | 14 | TRBV19 | CASSRKGPPYGYTF | TGTGCCAGTAGTAGGAAGGGGCCGCCCTATGGCTACACCTTC
. | TRBJ1-5 | TRBD1 | 14 | TRBV7-2 | CASSFGQGGQPQHF | TGTGCCAGCAGCTTTGGACAGGGTGGTCAGCCCCAGCATTTT
. | TRBJ1-1 | TRBD1 | 14 | TRBV30 | CAWRTGGIGTEAFF | TGTGCCTGGAGGACAGGGGGAATCGGCACTGAAGCTTTCTTT
. | TRBJ2-1 | . | 13 | TRBV30 | CAWSSSSYNEQFF | TGTGCCTGGAGTTCGAGCTCCTACAATGAGCAGTTCTTC
. | TRBJ2-7 | TRBD1 | 12 | TRBV18 | CASSQQGDEQYF | TGTGCCAGCTCACAGCAGGGGGACGAGCAGTACTTC
. | TRBJ1-3 | . | 14 | TRBV7-8 | CASSPSPPGNTIYF | TGTGCCAGCAGCCCCTCCCCTCCGGGAAACACCATATATTTT
. | TRBJ2-7 | TRBD1 | 14 | TRBV5-6 | CASSRGQGLGEQYF | TGTGCCAGCAGCCGGGGACAGGGGCTTGGCGAGCAGTACTTC
. | TRBJ1-5 | . | 16 | TRBV7-9 | CASSLVGGTSNQPQHF | TGTGCCAGCAGCTTAGTTGGCGGGACCTCAAATCAGCCCCAGCATTTT
. | TRBJ1-2 | . | 13 | TRBV27 | CASSSTVLYGYTF | TGTGCCAGCAGTTCGACAGTACTCTATGGCTACACCTTC
. | TRBJ2-1 | . | 17 | TRBV29-1 | CSVDRGLKGGGYNEQFF | TGCAGCGTTGACAGGGGGCTTAAGGGGGGGGGATACAATGAGCAGTTCTTC
. | TRBJ2-1 | TRBD1 | 14 | TRBV10-3 | CAISEDRGHNEQFF | TGTGCCATCAGTGAAGACAGGGGCCACAATGAGCAGTTCTTC
. | TRBJ1-1 | TRBD1 | 12 | TRBV12-5 | CASGFDRERAFF | TGTGCTAGTGGTTTTGACAGGGAACGTGCTTTCTTT
. | TRBJ2-3 | . | 15 | TRBV4-3 | CASSQVLEGPDTQYF | TGCGCCAGCAGCCAAGTACTGGAGGGACCAGATACGCAGTATTTT
once | TRBJ1-2 | . | 14 | TRBV7-3 | CASSLTPFNSGYTF | TGTGCCAGCAGCTTAACTCCCTTTAACTCTGGCTACACCTTC
. | TRBJ1-1 | TRBD1 | 15 | TRBV5-1 | CASSLARDRANGAFF | TGCGCCAGCAGCTTGGCCCGGGACAGGGCTAATGGAGCTTTCTTT
. | TRBJ1-6 | . | 13 | TRBV5-4 | CASSLRGYSPLHF | TGTGCCAGCAGCTTGAGGGGGTACTCACCCCTCCACTTT
. | TRBJ2-7 | . | 14 | TRBV6-5 | CASSFRTASYEQYF | TGTGCCAGCAGTTTCCGGACAGCCTCCTACGAGCAGTACTTC